Below are 30 T cell receptor beta chains sequenced from a single sample in a study of OX40 agonist ivuxolimab in advanced cancers. Library prep was done by the immunoSEQ multiplex PCR assay. As stored in TCRdb, this immuneACCESS dataset retains in-frame rearrangements with V and J assigned. A fraction of the clones does not appear; measured against another copy, unresolved V genes explain less than half of the discrepancy, and the remainder lacks a known reason. Counted in this sample were just over 90,000 clones; more than 85% of them appeared once. 3% to 4% of the sample lies in the top ten. This material consisted of CD4+ or CD8+ T cells sorted from blood, taken in a trial of the OX40 agonist ivuxolimab. These receptors were obtained from an adult with an advanced solid tumor such as melanoma, head and neck, liver or kidney cancer.

The genes are TRBV7-9 and TRBJ2-7; D unresolved. This CDR3 has 12 residues. V was trimmed by 2 bases and J by 2 bases, leaving 4 bases between them. From germline, CDR1 is SEHNR and CDR2 FQNEAQ (reference sequence). The CDR3 nucleotides read TGTGCCAGCAGCTTACTTGCCTACGAGCAGTACTTC. Translation: CASSLLAYEQYF. Looking up the rest from reference TRBV7-9 and TRBJ2-7 gives the full variable domain: DTGVSQNPRHKITKRGQNVTFRCDPISEHNRLYWYRQTLGQGPEFLTYFQNEAQLEKSRLLSDRFSAERPKGSFSTLEIQRTEQGDSAMYLCASSLLAYEQYFGPGTRLTVT.

The gene calls are TRBV27 and TRBJ2-1; D ambiguous. V was shortened by 5 bases and J by 2 bases, with 13 bases between the two germline ends. This CDR3 has 15 residues. Germline V gene sequence: CDR1 MNHEY, CDR2 SMNVEV (reference sequence). The CDR3 protein is CASSPRTDPYNEQFF. The CDR3 nucleotides read TGTGCCAGCAGTCCGAGGACGGACCCCTACAATGAGCAGTTCTTC.

The chain is built from TRBV4-1 and TRBJ2-3; 9 bases align to TRBD2. The CDR3 runs 17 residues. Unmatched junction bases numbered 8, after V lost 0 bases and J lost 4 bases. Germline values: CDR1 MGHRA, CDR2 YSYEKL. CDR3 nucleotide sequence: TGCGCCAGCAGCCAAGATTGGACGGGACTAGCCTCAGATACGCAGTATTTT. It specifies CASSQDWTGLASDTQYF.

The V call is TRBV11-2, the J call TRBJ1-6; the match to TRBD1 covers 7 bases. V dropped 5 bases and J dropped 6; count of bases not matched to a gene: 13. The germline V gene has CDR1 SGHAT and CDR2 FQNNGV. CDR3 size: 17 residues. Here the CDR3 DNA reads TGTGCCAGCAGCCCCTACCCCGCGACAGGGATTAATTCACCCCTCCACTTT. It yields the protein CASSPYPATGINSPLHF.

The chain employs TRBV19 and TRBJ2-5, with D possibly being TRBD1 (5 bases). V lost 1 base, J lost 1 base, and 10 bases lay in between. The CDR3 has 15 amino acids. Germline CDR1 is LNHDA and CDR2 is SQIVND (reference sequence). The CDR3 sequence: CASSIGLTVQETQYF. CDR3 DNA: TGTGCCAGTAGTATAGGCCTGACAGTCCAAGAGACCCAGTACTTC.

This chain links TRBV5-8 with TRBJ2-3, with 9 bases fitting TRBD2. This CDR3 has 15 amino acids. V shed 4 bases and J 1 base; nucleotides not matched to a gene: 4. The germline gives CDR1 SGHTS, CDR2 YDEGEE. DNA of the CDR3: TGTGCCAGCAGCCCCGGGACTAGCCGCACAGATACGCAGTATTTT. Residues: CASSPGTSRTDTQYF. The whole variable domain, remainder taken from reference TRBV5-8 and TRBJ2-3, is EAGVTQSPTHLIKTRGQQATLRCSPISGHTSVYWYQQALGLGLQFLLWYDEGEERNRGNFPPRFSGRQFPNYSSELNVNALELEDSALYLCASSPGTSRTDTQYFGPGTRLTVL.

V usage is TRBV7-8 and J usage is TRBJ1-2; 7 bases match TRBD1. Germline V CDR1 and CDR2: SGHVS, FQNEAQ. The V segment lost 5 bases and the J segment 0 bases; nucleotides outside the gene matches: 6. This CDR3 is built from 15 residues. The CDR3 DNA reads TGTGCCAGCAGCAGTAGACAGGGCCCTAACTATGGCTACACCTTC. It encodes CASSSRQGPNYGYTF.

The chain combines TRBV29-1 with TRBJ2-7; 9 bases are a match to TRBD2. V shed 6 bases and J 5 bases; nucleotides not matched to a gene: 11. The CDR3 spans 14 residues. CDR1 is SQVTM, CDR2 ANQGSEA, per germline. The CDR3 region is CSVIGGGRGHEQYF. The CDR3 region has the DNA TGCAGCGTCATAGGTGGCGGGAGGGGGCACGAGCAGTACTTC.

The rearrangement links TRBV13 to TRBJ2-7; 12 bases fit TRBD2. Germline CDR1 reads PRHDT; CDR2 reads FYEKMQ (reference sequence). CDR3 length: 19 amino acids. Unmatched junction bases numbered 16, after V lost 5 bases and J lost 2 bases. The CDR3 here is CASSPRTSGANPTPYEQYF. CDR3 nucleotide sequence: TGTGCCAGCAGCCCGCGGACTAGCGGGGCCAACCCAACCCCCTACGAGCAGTACTTC.

The V call is TRBV18, the J call TRBJ2-5, with D tentatively TRBD1 (6 bases). This CDR3 is 16 amino acids long. CDR1 is KGHSH and CDR2 is LQKENI in the germline V gene. The ends were cut back, 0 bases at V and 2 bases at J, with 13 bases in the middle. CDR3 bases: TGTGCCAGCTCACCACCTGGGACAAATATTCAAGAGACCCAGTACTTC. As protein: CASSPPGTNIQETQYF. The variable domain in full, completed from reference TRBV18 and TRBJ2-5, reads NAGVMQNPRHLVRRRGQEARLRCSPMKGHSHVYWYRQLPEEGLKFMVYLQKENIIDESGMPKERFSAEFPKEGPSILRIQQVVRGDSAAYFCASSPPGTNIQETQYFGPGTRLLVL.

The rearrangement uses TRBV7-9 and TRBJ2-3; D gene uncertain. The germline V gene has CDR1 SEHNR and CDR2 FQNEAQ (reference sequence). V dropped 5 bases and J dropped 3 bases, with 0 bases sitting between them. The CDR3 totals 10 residues. The CDR3 reads CASSTDTQYF. The CDR3 DNA is TGTGCCAGCAGCACAGATACGCAGTATTTT.

The rearrangement links TRBV5-6 to TRBJ2-3; unclear D gene. The CDR3 length is 12 residues. Deletions cut 2 bases from V and 3 bases from J, with 4 bases between. Germline CDR1 SGHDT, CDR2 YYEEEE. For the CDR3, the DNA is TGTGCCAGCAGCTTTGGTACAGATACGCAGTATTTT. It specifies CASSFGTDTQYF.

In DNA, the CDR3 is TGTGCCAGCAGCGCCACCTTGGGGGATACGCAGTATTTT. Translating gives CASSATLGDTQYF. This sequence joins TRBV5-4 and TRBJ2-3; D ambiguous. Germline CDR1 SGHNT, CDR2 YYREEE (reference sequence). The ends were cut back, 4 bases at V and 6 bases at J, with 12 bases in the middle. The CDR3 consists of 13 residues.

The chain links TRBV4-1 to TRBJ2-7, with D perhaps matching TRBD1 (5 bases). The V gene's germline CDR1 is MGHRA and CDR2 YSYEKL. The CDR3 is 14 amino acids. V was shortened by 1 base and J by 7 bases, with 14 bases between the two germline ends. The CDR3 reads CASSQVSRDQEQYF. The CDR3 DNA follows: TGCGCCAGCAGCCAAGTATCCAGGGATCAGGAGCAGTACTTC.

This sequence joins TRBV5-5 and TRBJ1-1; the D gene is possibly TRBD1 (6 bases). This CDR3 has 17 residues. Germline CDR1 is SGHKS and CDR2 is YYEKEE (reference sequence). The V end was cut by 4 bases, the J end by 1 base, with 20 bases between. The CDR3 coding sequence is TGTGCCAGCAGCCAGGCCGTACTACAGGGAGGGAACACTGAAGCTTTCTTT. This sequence encodes CASSQAVLQGGNTEAFF. Full variable domain (rest looked up from reference TRBV5-5 and TRBJ1-1): DAGVTQSPTHLIKTRGQQVTLRCSPISGHKSVSWYQQVLGQGPQFIFQYYEKEERGRGNFPDRFSARQFPNYSSELNVNALLLGDSALYLCASSQAVLQGGNTEAFFGQGTRLTVV.

This chain joins TRBV15 and TRBJ1-5; D remains ambiguous. V dropped 0 bases and J dropped 4 bases, with 10 bases sitting between them. In germline, CDR1 is LNHNV, CDR2 YYDKDF (reference sequence). CDR3 length equals 15 residues. The CDR3, as DNA: TGTGCCACCAGCAGAGATCAGAGGGTTAATCAGCCCCAGCATTTT. This codes for CATSRDQRVNQPQHF.

This clone was detected a few times. The J gene is TRBJ1-4, the V gene TRBV29-1; D is possibly TRBD1 (6 bases). V lost 4 bases and J lost 15, with 24 bases in between. Germline V gene sequence: CDR1 SQVTM, CDR2 ANQGSEA. The CDR3 extends over 14 amino acids. CDR3 coding DNA: TGCAGCGTTGTTCTAACCTGGGCAGGGGACGAGATGTTTTTT. It codes for CSVVLTWAGDEMFF.

The chain links TRBV12-5 to TRBJ1-1; D perhaps matches TRBD1 (5 bases). The CDR3 contains 14 residues. V lost 7 bases to trimming and J lost 1 base, with 13 bases between them. CDR1 and CDR2 from the germline V gene are LGHNT and FRNRAP. DNA of the CDR3: TGTGCTAGTGCCGACAGCAGCGAGAACACTGAAGCTTTCTTT. Translation gives CASADSSENTEAFF.

This sequence joins TRBV11-3 and TRBJ2-7; no firm D call. Trimming pared 4 bases from V and 1 base from J, leaving 8 bases between. In germline, CDR1 is SGHNT, CDR2 YENEEA. The CDR3 has 13 amino acids. This CDR3 is CASSSGRSYEQYF. The CDR3 DNA sequence: TGTGCCAGCAGCTCCGGCCGATCCTACGAGCAGTACTTC.

The rearrangement uses TRBV6-5 and TRBJ1-1, with D possibly matching TRBD1 (5 bases). This CDR3 has 13 amino acids. Trimming took 6 bases from V and 6 from J, leaving 14 bases between them. The germline gives CDR1 MNHEY, CDR2 SVGAGI. The DNA of the CDR3 is TGTGCCAGCAGCCTGGGGAGGGGCTCTGAAGCTTTCTTT. Translation: CASSLGRGSEAFF.

The chain combines TRBV12-5 with TRBJ2-1; 9 nucleotides agree with TRBD2. The J segment lost 9 bases and the V segment lost 3 bases, leaving 9 bases of the junction unmatched. Germline V gene data show CDR1 as LGHNT and CDR2 as FRNRAP. There are 15 residues in the CDR3. The CDR3 loop reads CASGLAAGGAREQFF. Here the CDR3 DNA reads TGTGCTAGTGGTTTAGCGGCGGGAGGGGCCCGTGAGCAGTTCTTC.

This sequence joins TRBV2 and TRBJ2-5; 7 bases match TRBD1. The CDR3 covers 14 residues. Germline trimming cut 6 bases from V and 1 base from J; bases unmatched to any gene: 5. Germline CDR1 and CDR2: SNHLY and FYNNEI. CDR3 DNA sequence: TGTGCCAGCAGGATTACAGGGGCCCAAGAGACCCAGTACTTC. It encodes CASRITGAQETQYF.

The chain has TRBV6-1 and TRBJ1-5; D is possibly TRBD1 (5 bases). The CDR3 length is 15 residues. The germline gives CDR1 MNHNS, CDR2 SASEGT. V lost 2 bases to trimming and J lost 7 bases, with 15 bases between them. The chain's CDR3 is CASSELAGPRQPQHF. The CDR3 DNA follows: TGTGCCAGCAGTGAACTGGCAGGGCCACGGCAGCCCCAGCATTTT.

V is TRBV6-5 and J is TRBJ2-1; D is possibly TRBD2 (5 bases). V lost 0 bases and J lost 6, with 9 bases in between. The CDR3 runs to 14 residues. Germline V gene lookup returns CDR1 MNHEY and CDR2 SVGAGI. The CDR3 protein is CASSYSPAGNEQFF. In nucleotides, the CDR3 is TGTGCCAGCAGTTACTCCCCGGCGGGCAATGAGCAGTTCTTC.

This clone came up once. This chain joins TRBV6-1 and TRBJ1-5, with a possible D match to TRBD1 (5 bases). This CDR3 region has 14 residues. V lost 3 bases to trimming and J lost 4 bases, with 10 bases between them. Germline assignment: CDR1 MNHNS and CDR2 SASEGT. In DNA form, the CDR3 reads TGTGCCAGCAGTGACGGGGGGTGGAATCAGCCCCAGCATTTT. Amino acid sequence: CASSDGGWNQPQHF.

The genes are TRBV7-3 and TRBJ2-1; the match to TRBD2 covers 10 bases. V shed 5 bases and J 6 bases; nucleotides not matched to a gene: 7. Germline V gives CDR1 SGHTA, CDR2 FQGTGA. CDR3 size: 15 residues. The CDR3 region is CASSITSGKANEQFF. The DNA for the CDR3 is TGTGCCAGCAGCATCACTAGCGGGAAGGCCAATGAGCAGTTCTTC.

The chain's CDR3 is CASNQDSPLHF. For the CDR3, the DNA is TGTGCCAGCAACCAGGATTCACCCCTCCACTTT. The chain uses TRBV6-5 and TRBJ1-6; no reliable D call. CDR1 is MNHEY, CDR2 SVGAGI, per germline. With 7 bases removed from V and 8 bases from J, the gap between germline ends came to 6 bases. The CDR3 runs 11 residues.

The chain links TRBV6-1 to TRBJ2-5; D perhaps matches TRBD1 (6 bases). The CDR3 covers 17 residues. V lost 1 base and J lost 2, with 17 bases in between. CDR1 MNHNS and CDR2 SASEGT come from the germline V gene. CDR3 loop: CASSEGFDRPIQETQYF. CDR3 sequence (DNA): TGTGCCAGCAGTGAAGGTTTCGACAGGCCGATTCAAGAGACCCAGTACTTC.

The chain is built from TRBV19 and TRBJ2-1; tentative D call: TRBD2 (6 bases). The V gene lost 1 base and the J gene lost 9 bases, with 13 bases spanning the gap. Germline CDR1 LNHDA, CDR2 SQIVND (reference sequence). The CDR3 length is 14 residues. The DNA for the CDR3 is TGTGCCAGTAGTATAGCCTTTACGGGACTTGAGCAGTTCTTC. It codes for CASSIAFTGLEQFF.

J is TRBJ2-1 and V is TRBV5-1, with D possibly being TRBD2 (5 bases). CDR1 is SGHRS, CDR2 YFSETQ, per germline. The CDR3 is 12 residues long. The V and J ends lost 1 base and 9 bases respectively, with 8 bases between them. CDR3 DNA sequence: TGCGCCAGCAGCTTGTTCGGAGGTGAGCAGTTCTTC. It specifies CASSLFGGEQFF. The whole variable domain, filled in from reference TRBV5-1 and TRBJ2-1, reads KAGVTQTPRYLIKTRGQQVTLSCSPISGHRSVSWYQQTPGQGLQFLFEYFSETQRNKGNFPGRFSGRQFSNSRSEMNVSTLELGDSALYLCASSLFGGEQFFGPGTRLTVL.